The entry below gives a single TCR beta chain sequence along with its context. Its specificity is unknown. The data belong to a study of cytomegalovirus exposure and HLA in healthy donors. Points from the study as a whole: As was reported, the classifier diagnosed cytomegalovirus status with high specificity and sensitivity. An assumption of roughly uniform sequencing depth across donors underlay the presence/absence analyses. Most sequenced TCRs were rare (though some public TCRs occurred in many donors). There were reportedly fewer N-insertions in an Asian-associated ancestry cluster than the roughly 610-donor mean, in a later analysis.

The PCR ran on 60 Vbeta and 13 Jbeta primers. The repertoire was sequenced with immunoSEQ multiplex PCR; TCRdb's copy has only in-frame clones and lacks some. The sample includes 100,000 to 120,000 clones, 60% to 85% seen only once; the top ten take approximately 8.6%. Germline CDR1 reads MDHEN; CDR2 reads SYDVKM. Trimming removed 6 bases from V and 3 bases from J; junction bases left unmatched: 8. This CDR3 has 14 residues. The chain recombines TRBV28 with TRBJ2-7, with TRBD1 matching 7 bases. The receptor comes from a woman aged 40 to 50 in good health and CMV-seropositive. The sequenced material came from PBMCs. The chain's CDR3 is CASRTGTEYYEQYF. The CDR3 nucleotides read TGTGCCAGCAGAACCGGGACAGAGTACTACGAGCAGTACTTC.